Listed here are 28 T cell receptor beta chains from one sample, sequenced in a study of OX40 agonist ivuxolimab in advanced cancers. Assay: immunoSEQ multiplex PCR; the TCRdb copy retains only in-frame clones and omits some. The sample lists tens of thousands of clones, 80% to 90% occurring once. The source material was CD4+ or CD8+ T cells sorted from blood, sampled in a trial of the OX40 agonist ivuxolimab. These receptors all stem from an adult with an advanced solid tumor such as melanoma, head and neck, liver or kidney cancer.

The chain carries TRBV11-2 and TRBJ2-3; D is ambiguous. Trimming removed 1 base at V and 5 bases at J, with 13 bases between. Germline-derived CDR1 and CDR2 are SGHAT and FQNNGV. This CDR3 has 15 residues. The CDR3 loop is CASSLGSIGLDTQYF. CDR3 bases: TGTGCCAGCAGCTTAGGTTCCATCGGGCTAGATACGCAGTATTTT. Based on the CDR3 plus reference TRBV11-2 and TRBJ2-3, the full variable domain is EAGVAQSPRYKIIEKRQSVAFWCNPISGHATLYWYQQILGQGPKLLIQFQNNGVVDDSQLPKDRFSAERLKGVDSTLKIQPAKLEDSAVYLCASSLGSIGLDTQYFGPGTRLTVL.

The V gene is TRBV7-9, the J gene TRBJ2-7; D is unresolved. Germline CDR1 and CDR2: SEHNR and FQNEAQ (reference sequence). This CDR3 is 12 amino acids long. Trimming cost V 5 bases and J 1 base, with 6 bases left between them. The chain's CDR3 is CASSPLSYEQYF. In DNA, the CDR3 is TGTGCCAGCAGCCCCCTTTCCTACGAGCAGTACTTC.

V is TRBV2 and J is TRBJ2-1; perhaps TRBD2 as D (6 bases). V lost 7 bases to trimming and J lost 7 bases, with 11 bases between them. This CDR3 is built from 12 residues. Germline assignment: CDR1 SNHLY and CDR2 FYNNEI. The DNA for the CDR3 is TGTGCCAGCATGGGCGGGATTAATGAGCAGTTCTTC. It yields the protein CASMGGINEQFF. Together with reference TRBV2 and TRBJ2-1, the CDR3 gives the full variable domain: EPEVTQTPSHQVTQMGQEVILRCVPISNHLYFYWYRQILGQKVEFLVSFYNNEISEKSEIFDDQFSVERPDGSNFTLKIRSTKLEDSAMYFCASMGGINEQFFGPGTRLTVL.

The chain joins TRBV27 to TRBJ2-3; D is ambiguous. Looked up from germline, CDR1 is MNHEY and CDR2 is SMNVEV (reference sequence). V was shortened by 5 bases and J by 6 bases, with 9 bases between the two germline ends. This CDR3 contains 12 residues. The CDR3 nucleotides are TGTGCCAGCAGTCGGGTGGGGGATACGCAGTATTTT. Translated: CASSRVGDTQYF.

The rearrangement joins TRBV5-1 to TRBJ1-1, with 11 bases that match TRBD1. The germline V gene has CDR1 SGHRS and CDR2 YFSETQ. The trim removed 3 bases at V and 3 bases at J, leaving 10 bases unmatched. The CDR3 totals 17 residues. For the CDR3, the DNA is TGCGCCAGCAGCTCGCCCGGACAGGGGGCCACCTACACTGAAGCTTTCTTT. It specifies CASSSPGQGATYTEAFF. Full variable domain (outside the CDR3, taken from reference TRBV5-1 and TRBJ1-1): KAGVTQTPRYLIKTRGQQVTLSCSPISGHRSVSWYQQTPGQGLQFLFEYFSETQRNKGNFPGRFSGRQFSNSRSEMNVSTLELGDSALYLCASSSPGQGATYTEAFFGQGTRLTVV.

The chain employs TRBV9 and TRBJ1-1, with no clear D. The CDR3 has 12 amino acids. Germline CDR1 SGDLS, CDR2 YYNGEE. V shed 0 bases and J shed 8 bases, with 8 bases lying between them. DNA of the CDR3: TGTGCCAGCAGCGTAGGGGAACAGGAAGCTTTCTTT. Encoded protein: CASSVGEQEAFF.

The chain employs TRBV5-8 and TRBJ1-1; D is uncertain. Trimming shortened V by 0 bases and J by 0 bases, and 9 bases separated the two germline ends. CDR3 size: 15 residues. Germline V CDR1 and CDR2: SGHTS, YDEGEE. The CDR3 coding sequence is TGTGCCAGCAGCTTGGGGATTGGTTTGAACACTGAAGCTTTCTTT. It is translated as CASSLGIGLNTEAFF.

The J gene is TRBJ1-5, the V gene TRBV11-2; 7 nucleotides agree with TRBD1. Per germline, CDR1 SGHAT and CDR2 FQNNGV. The trim removed 5 bases at V and 4 bases at J, leaving 8 bases unmatched. This CDR3 comprises 15 residues. The CDR3 sequence is CASSLGSGGNQPQHF. The DNA for the CDR3 is TGTGCCAGCAGCCTGGGATCAGGGGGAAATCAGCCCCAGCATTTT.

The rearrangement links TRBV7-9 to TRBJ1-1; D gene uncertain. V lost 4 bases and J lost 6, with 9 bases in between. The CDR3 loop spans 12 amino acids. Germline V gene data show CDR1 as SEHNR and CDR2 as FQNEAQ (reference sequence). CDR3 sequence reads: CASSSVTAEAFF. The DNA for the CDR3 is TGTGCCAGCAGCTCCGTTACGGCTGAAGCTTTCTTT.

J is TRBJ2-1 and V is TRBV29-1; D unclear. This CDR3 is 12 amino acids long. V lost 4 bases and J 6 bases, leaving 10 bases between the germline ends. The germline V gene has CDR1 SQVTM and CDR2 ANQGSEA. The chain's CDR3 is CSVVPKANEQFF. The CDR3 DNA follows: TGCAGCGTTGTCCCCAAGGCCAATGAGCAGTTCTTC.

The genes are TRBV14 and TRBJ1-4; tentatively, D is TRBD1 (5 bases). Germline V CDR1 and CDR2: SGHDN, FVKESK. The CDR3 runs 13 residues. V was pared by 1 base and J by 13 bases, with 13 bases between. For the CDR3, the DNA is TGTGCCAGCAGCCAAGTATACGGGGGGGTACTGTTTTTT. Amino acid sequence: CASSQVYGGVLFF. The whole variable domain, filled in from reference TRBV14 and TRBJ1-4, reads EAGVTQFPSHSVIEKGQTVTLRCDPISGHDNLYWYRRVMGKEIKFLLHFVKESKQDESGMPNNRFLAERTGGTYSTLKVQPAELEDSGVYFCASSQVYGGVLFFGSGTQLSVL.

The chain couples TRBV5-5 to TRBJ2-7; TRBD1 is a possible D gene (6 bases). This CDR3 contains 14 residues. Germline CDR1 and CDR2: SGHKS and YYEKEE (reference sequence). The V gene lost 3 bases and the J gene lost 2 bases, with 12 bases spanning the gap. CDR3 in amino acids: CASSSDRRTYEQYF. In nucleotides, the CDR3 is TGTGCCAGCAGCTCAGACAGGAGGACCTACGAGCAGTACTTC.

J is TRBJ2-1 and V is TRBV4-1, with D perhaps TRBD2 (5 bases). The V gene's germline CDR1 is MGHRA and CDR2 YSYEKL. This CDR3 region has 17 residues. Trimming took off 1 base at V and 1 base at J, with 14 bases between the two ends. For the CDR3, the DNA is TGCGCCAGCAGCCAAGGTTTTGGTCGGGAATCCTACAATGAGCAGTTCTTC. Residues: CASSQGFGRESYNEQFF.

There are a few counts of this clone. V and J are TRBV27 and TRBJ2-7; 8 bases align to TRBD2. Losses at the gene ends were 5 bases for V and 7 bases for J; bases not matched to a gene: 10. In germline, CDR1 is MNHEY, CDR2 SMNVEV (reference sequence). The CDR3 sequence is 14 residues long. The CDR3 DNA is TGTGCCAGCAGTCCCTCGCGGGGGGCGCTGGAGCAGTACTTC. Translation gives CASSPSRGALEQYF.

This chain connects TRBV7-9 to TRBJ2-3; D not certain. CDR1 SEHNR and CDR2 FQNEAQ come from the germline V gene (reference sequence). Trimming cost V 1 base and J 8 bases, with 16 bases left between them. There are 15 residues in the CDR3. CDR3 amino acids: CASSLEGAVPSTQYF. CDR3 nucleotides: TGTGCCAGCAGCTTAGAGGGCGCGGTCCCCAGTACGCAGTATTTT.

The rearrangement links TRBV7-9 to TRBJ2-7, with D perhaps TRBD1 (5 bases). The CDR3 is 15 residues long. CDR1 is SEHNR and CDR2 is FQNEAQ in the germline V gene (reference sequence). Trimming took 1 base from V and 0 from J, leaving 10 bases between them. The CDR3 sequence is CASSLGRTSSYEQYF. The CDR3 region has the DNA TGTGCCAGCAGCTTAGGTCGGACAAGCTCCTACGAGCAGTACTTC.

This clone was observed a handful of times. The V call is TRBV30, the J call TRBJ1-3; no definite D call. This CDR3 is built from 12 residues. Trimming pared 1 base from V and 4 bases from J, leaving 5 bases between. The V gene's germline CDR1 is GTSNPN and CDR2 SVGIG (reference sequence). This chain's CDR3 is CAWSEGGNTIYF. The DNA of the CDR3 is TGTGCCTGGAGTGAAGGAGGAAACACCATATATTTT.

The V call is TRBV5-8, the J call TRBJ1-1; a possible D gene is TRBD1 (5 bases). The germline V gene has CDR1 SGHTS and CDR2 YDEGEE. V was cut by 4 bases and J by 5 bases, with 6 bases left in between. This CDR3 region has 11 residues. The CDR3 region is CASSRGTEAFF. Written as DNA, the CDR3 is TGTGCCAGCAGCCGGGGGACTGAAGCTTTCTTT.

The chain carries TRBV6-1 and TRBJ2-1, with 11 bases lining up with TRBD2. This CDR3 has 14 amino acids. CDR1 is MNHNS, CDR2 SASEGT, per germline. The J segment lost 7 bases and the V segment lost 7 bases, leaving 6 bases of the junction unmatched. The CDR3, as DNA: TGTGCCAGCACTGTAGCGGGAGGGCGTAATGAGCAGTTCTTC. It codes for CASTVAGGRNEQFF.

This chain uses TRBV18 with TRBJ2-3; 10 bases are a match to TRBD2. Germline V gene data show CDR1 as KGHSH and CDR2 as LQKENI. V was pared by 2 bases and J by 6 bases, with 5 bases of the junction left unmatched. The CDR3 loop spans 15 amino acids. CDR3 amino acids: CASSPSSGRGDTQYF. In nucleotides, the CDR3 is TGTGCCAGCTCACCATCTAGCGGGAGAGGCGATACGCAGTATTTT.

The rearrangement links TRBV29-1 to TRBJ2-5, with TRBD1 matching over 7 bases. The CDR3 spans 17 residues. From germline, CDR1 is SQVTM and CDR2 ANQGSEA. The V and J ends lost 0 bases and 1 base, in that order; junction bases with no gene match: 11. The CDR3 DNA reads TGCAGCGTTGAAGATGCTCGGCAGGGGGTTTCCCAAGAGACCCAGTACTTC. Translation: CSVEDARQGVSQETQYF. Drawing the rest from reference TRBV29-1 and TRBJ2-5, the complete variable domain is SAVISQKPSRDICQRGTSLTIQCQVDSQVTMMFWYRQQPGQSLTLIATANQGSEATYESGFVIDKFPISRPNLTFSTLTVSNMSPEDSSIYLCSVEDARQGVSQETQYFGPGTRLLVL.

The V call is TRBV27, the J call TRBJ2-7; TRBD1 or TRBD2 may be the D gene (5 bases each). CDR1 is MNHEY, CDR2 SMNVEV, per germline (reference sequence). The CDR3 covers 15 residues. Trimming took 1 base from V and 2 from J, leaving 12 bases between them. In nucleotides, the CDR3 is TGTGCCAGCAGTTTATGGGACGGCCGAACCTACGAGCAGTACTTC. Protein sequence: CASSLWDGRTYEQYF.

The chain links TRBV27 to TRBJ2-2; tentative D call: TRBD2 (6 bases). Germline loops: CDR1 MNHEY, CDR2 SMNVEV (reference sequence). CDR3 size: 14 residues. Trimming shortened V by 5 bases and J by 3 bases, and 10 bases separated the two germline ends. The CDR3 DNA sequence: TGTGCCAGCAGTCCGGGGGTTTACACCGGGGAGCTGTTTTTT. Its protein is CASSPGVYTGELFF.

V and J are TRBV5-1 and TRBJ2-7, with 7 bases aligning to TRBD1. The CDR3 loop spans 14 amino acids. Germline CDR1 SGHRS, CDR2 YFSETQ. V dropped 4 bases and J dropped 6; count of bases not matched to a gene: 10. CDR3 coding DNA: TGCGCCAGCAGCCAATACAGGGGTAAGGGCGAGCAGTACTTC. Translation: CASSQYRGKGEQYF.

This chain links TRBV10-3 with TRBJ2-3, with D perhaps TRBD2 (6 bases). Germline CDR1 reads ENHRY; CDR2 reads SYGVKD. This CDR3 contains 16 residues. Deletions cut 6 bases from V and 1 base from J, with 17 bases between. CDR3 nucleotides: TGTGCCATCAGACCGAGAGCGGGCGGAGGCACAGATACGCAGTATTTT. Protein: CAIRPRAGGGTDTQYF.

The CDR3 reads CASSSQESGELFF. The CDR3 DNA reads TGTGCCAGTAGCTCCCAGGAATCTGGGGAGCTGTTTTTT. The chain has TRBV19 and TRBJ2-2; no clear D gene. Per the germline V gene, CDR1 is LNHDA and CDR2 is SQIVND (reference sequence). This CDR3 spans 13 amino acids. Trimming removed 6 bases from V and 8 bases from J, with 13 bases in between.

The chain has TRBV4-2 and TRBJ1-5; unclear D gene. V shed 1 base and J shed 2 bases, with 9 bases lying between them. The germline CDR1 and CDR2 sequences are LGHNA and YNFKEQ. The CDR3 has 15 residues. The CDR3 loop reads CASSQVPGGNQPQHF. In nucleotides, the CDR3 is TGTGCCAGCAGCCAAGTCCCCGGGGGCAATCAGCCCCAGCATTTT.

The gene calls are TRBV6-5 and TRBJ2-2; 9 bases are shared with TRBD2. This CDR3 is built from 15 residues. Germline-derived CDR1 and CDR2 are MNHEY and SVGAGI. Trimming at V came to 5 bases and at J to 0 bases, leaving 1 base not matched to a gene. The CDR3 loop is CASSRTSANTGELFF. Written as DNA, the CDR3 is TGTGCCAGCAGTCGGACTAGCGCGAACACCGGGGAGCTGTTTTTT.